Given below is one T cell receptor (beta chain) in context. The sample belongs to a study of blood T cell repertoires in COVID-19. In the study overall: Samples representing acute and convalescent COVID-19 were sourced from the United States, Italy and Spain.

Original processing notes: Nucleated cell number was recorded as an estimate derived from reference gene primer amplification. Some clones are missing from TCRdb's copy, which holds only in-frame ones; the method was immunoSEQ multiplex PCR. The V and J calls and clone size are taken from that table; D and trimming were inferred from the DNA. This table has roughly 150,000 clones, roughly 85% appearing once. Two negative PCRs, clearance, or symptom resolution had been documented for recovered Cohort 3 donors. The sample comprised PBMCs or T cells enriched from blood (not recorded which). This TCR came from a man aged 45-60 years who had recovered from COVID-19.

CDR3 nucleotide sequence: TGTGCCAGCAGCAAAGGTAAAGGACAGACCGGGGAGCTGTTTTTT. Encoded protein: CASSKGKGQTGELFF. The chain uses TRBV21-1 and TRBJ2-2; no check of the table's D call, TRBD1, against the DNA was made. TRBV21-1 is designated a pseudogene. The CDR3 is 15 amino acids.